One and the same sample provided the 31 T cell receptor beta chains below, sequenced in a study of blood T cell repertoires in COVID-19. Here immunoSEQ multiplex PCR was the method, and the copy in TCRdb shows in-frame clones only, minus some. Here the sample spans roughly 160,000 clones, 83% being singletons. Sequenced: peripheral blood. These receptors came from a woman of 80 years or more with acute or convalescent COVID-19.

The chain carries TRBV4-1 and TRBJ2-7, with D perhaps matching TRBD1 (6 bases). This CDR3 spans 16 amino acids. Germline-derived CDR1 and CDR2 are MGHRA and YSYEKL. V was cut by 0 bases and J by 3 bases, with 15 bases left in between. This chain's CDR3 is CASSQDPLVQGYEQYF. CDR3 bases: TGCGCCAGCAGCCAAGACCCCCTAGTACAGGGCTACGAGCAGTACTTC.

This chain links TRBV18 with TRBJ1-3; no clear D. The length of the CDR3 is 13 residues. The germline V gene encodes CDR1 KGHSH and CDR2 LQKENI. Trimming shortened V by 6 bases and J by 1 base, and 7 bases separated the two germline ends. CDR3 in amino acids: CASSLGSGNTIYF. CDR3 DNA sequence: TGTGCCAGCTCCCTAGGATCTGGAAACACCATATATTTT.

This chain connects TRBV30 to TRBJ1-3, with 7 positions matching TRBD1. The CDR3 is 15 residues long. The junction had 5 bases not matched to a gene; V was cut back by 2 bases and J by 1 base. Germline assignment: CDR1 GTSNPN and CDR2 SVGIG (reference sequence). CDR3 sequence: CAWSFNRGSGNTIYF. The CDR3 bases are TGTGCCTGGAGTTTCAACAGGGGATCTGGAAACACCATATATTTT.

V is TRBV5-4 and J is TRBJ1-3; TRBD1 is a possible D gene (5 bases). Germline V gene lookup returns CDR1 SGHNT and CDR2 YYREEE (reference sequence). V was pared by 5 bases and J by 0 bases, with 12 bases between. The CDR3 runs 15 residues. The DNA of the CDR3 is TGTGCCAGCAGATCATATCAGGGCTCTGGAAACACCATATATTTT. Amino acids: CASRSYQGSGNTIYF.

About this clone: The same CDR3 also results from other DNA sequences found in this sample. V usage is TRBV5-1 and J usage is TRBJ1-1, with TRBD1 matching 7 bases. CDR1 is SGHRS and CDR2 is YFSETQ in the germline V gene. The CDR3 has 14 amino acids. V was pared by 4 bases and J by 0 bases, with 3 bases of the junction left unmatched. CDR3 amino acids: CASSPGQMNTEAFF. The CDR3 bases are TGCGCCAGCAGCCCGGGACAGATGAACACTGAAGCTTTCTTT.

The V call is TRBV7-9, the J call TRBJ1-5; weak D call: TRBD1 (5 bases). The germline V and J ends were trimmed by 3 bases and 6 bases, with 12 bases remaining between them. The length of the CDR3 is 14 residues. Germline V gives CDR1 SEHNR, CDR2 FQNEAQ (reference sequence). The CDR3 DNA is TGTGCCAGCAGCTTCGTGGGGGAGGCTCAGCCCCAGCATTTT. Amino acids: CASSFVGEAQPQHF.

The chain combines TRBV9 with TRBJ1-4, with TRBD1 as a possible D gene (5 bases). Trimming stripped 4 bases from V and 7 bases from J, with 17 bases between. Germline V gives CDR1 SGDLS, CDR2 YYNGEE. The CDR3 runs 15 residues. The CDR3 spells CASSPQLGLVEKLFF. The CDR3 region has the DNA TGTGCCAGCAGCCCCCAGTTGGGACTGGTTGAAAAACTGTTTTTT.

This chain connects TRBV11-2 to TRBJ1-2; no firm D call. CDR1 is SGHAT, CDR2 FQNNGV, per germline. CDR3 length: 13 amino acids. Trimming pared 1 base from V and 6 bases from J, leaving 9 bases between. Written as DNA, the CDR3 is TGTGCCAGCAGCTTAGGCCCTATGGATGGCTACACCTTC. It encodes CASSLGPMDGYTF.

The chain links TRBV4-2 to TRBJ1-3; weak D call: TRBD1 (5 bases). V was cut by 1 base and J by 1 base, with 8 bases left in between. The CDR3 is made up of 15 amino acids. CDR1 and CDR2 from the germline V gene are LGHNA and YNFKEQ. The chain's CDR3 is CASSQGQFSGNTIYF. DNA of the CDR3: TGTGCCAGCAGCCAAGGACAGTTTTCTGGAAACACCATATATTTT.

The genes are TRBV7-2 and TRBJ1-5; 8 nucleotides match TRBD1. Per germline, CDR1 SGHTA and CDR2 FQGNSA. CDR3 length: 14 residues. V lost 4 bases to trimming and J lost 9 bases; unmatched junction nucleotides: 8. The CDR3 nucleotides read TGTGCCAGCAGCTCAGGACAGGGTCCACTGCCCCAGCATTTT. It encodes CASSSGQGPLPQHF.

This clone was seen only a few times. The chain combines TRBV5-4 with TRBJ2-2; 9 nucleotides align to TRBD1. The CDR3 is made up of 16 amino acids. Losses at the gene ends were 0 bases for V and 4 bases for J; bases not matched to a gene: 4. Per the germline V gene, CDR1 is SGHNT and CDR2 is YYREEE (reference sequence). The CDR3 nucleotides read TGTGCCAGCAGCTTGGCCATGGGACAGGGCACCGGGGAGCTGTTTTTT. As protein: CASSLAMGQGTGELFF.

V and J are TRBV30 and TRBJ2-4, with 7 bases lining up with TRBD2. V shed 1 base and J 6 bases; nucleotides not matched to a gene: 6. This CDR3 is built from 14 residues. Germline V gene lookup returns CDR1 GTSNPN and CDR2 SVGIG (reference sequence). CDR3 coding DNA: TGTGCCTGGAGTGCACGGGAGGCGCGAAACATTCAGTACTTC. Protein product: CAWSAREARNIQYF. Based on the CDR3 plus reference TRBV30 and TRBJ2-4, the full variable domain is SQTIHQWPATLVQPVGSPLSLECTVEGTSNPNLYWYRQAAGRGLQLLFYSVGIGQISSEVPQNLSASRPQDRQFILSSKKLLLSDSGFYLCAWSAREARNIQYFGAGTRLSVL.

This clone was counted a single time. The rearrangement uses TRBV20-1 and TRBJ2-1; D uncertain. The CDR3 is 10 residues long. V lost 6 bases and J lost 10, with 10 bases in between. Per the germline V gene, CDR1 is DFQATT and CDR2 is SNEGSKA (reference sequence). Here the CDR3 DNA reads TGCAGTGCCCTCCTCTTAGAGCAGTTCTTC. Protein: CSALLLEQFF.

The chain carries TRBV7-2 and TRBJ2-1; 11 bases fit TRBD2. The germline gives CDR1 SGHTA, CDR2 FQGNSA. V shed 5 bases and J 7 bases; nucleotides not matched to a gene: 13. This CDR3 contains 17 residues. The CDR3: CASSPRTSGRRMNEQFF. As DNA, the CDR3 is TGTGCCAGCAGCCCCCGGACTAGCGGGCGCCGGATGAATGAGCAGTTCTTC.

V and J are TRBV7-6 and TRBJ1-3; 8 bases fit TRBD1. Unmatched junction bases numbered 8, after V lost 1 base and J lost 0 bases. Germline loops: CDR1 SGHVS, CDR2 FNYEAQ. CDR3 length equals 18 residues. This CDR3 is CASSLESGQAFSGNTIYF. CDR3 bases: TGTGCCAGCAGCTTAGAGTCGGGACAGGCTTTCTCTGGAAACACCATATATTTT.

The CDR3 reads CAWSVRIRGGYTF. The DNA of the CDR3 is TGTGCCTGGAGTGTTAGGATCAGGGGTGGCTACACCTTC. The chain couples TRBV30 to TRBJ1-2; D may be TRBD1 (6 bases). With 0 bases removed from V and 7 bases from J, the gap between germline ends came to 12 bases. The CDR3 is made up of 13 amino acids. CDR1 GTSNPN and CDR2 SVGIG come from the germline V gene (reference sequence). The full variable domain, rest sourced from reference TRBV30 and TRBJ1-2, is SQTIHQWPATLVQPVGSPLSLECTVEGTSNPNLYWYRQAAGRGLQLLFYSVGIGQISSEVPQNLSASRPQDRQFILSSKKLLLSDSGFYLCAWSVRIRGGYTFGSGTRLTVV.

The CDR3 DNA reads TGTGCCAGTAGTAAATCCGGGACTAGCGGGAGCTCCTACGAGCAGTACTTC. Amino acid sequence: CASSKSGTSGSSYEQYF. This rearrangement joins TRBV19 to TRBJ2-7; 14 positions match TRBD2. The CDR3 length is 17 residues. The ends lost 4 bases at V and 0 bases at J; junction bases unmatched: 5. CDR1 and CDR2 from the germline V gene are LNHDA and SQIVND (reference sequence).

This CDR3 reads CASSRRHGEAFF. The DNA for the CDR3 is TGTGCCAGCAGCCGCCGACACGGTGAAGCTTTCTTT. The rearrangement joins TRBV11-3 to TRBJ1-1; D not resolved. V lost 5 bases, J lost 7 bases, and 11 bases lay in between. This CDR3 is built from 12 residues. Germline lookup yields CDR1 SGHNT and CDR2 YENEEA.

In its sample, this clone was seen a few times. This chain uses TRBV4-1 with TRBJ2-5, with D possibly TRBD1 on 6 matching bases. The CDR3 is 15 residues long. Trimming cost V 0 bases and J 2 bases, with 10 bases left between them. Germline CDR1 is MGHRA and CDR2 is YSYEKL. CDR3 in amino acids: CASSQDPGQQETQYF. Here the CDR3 DNA reads TGCGCCAGCAGCCAAGATCCTGGACAGCAAGAGACCCAGTACTTC.

V and J are TRBV11-2 and TRBJ2-7; 7 nucleotides align to TRBD2. Germline-derived CDR1 and CDR2 are SGHAT and FQNNGV. The J segment lost 3 bases and the V segment lost 8 bases, leaving 1 base of the junction unmatched. CDR3 length: 11 residues. CDR3 sequence (DNA): TGTGCCAGCGCGGGAGTCTACGAGCAGTACTTC. Residues: CASAGVYEQYF. The full variable domain, in which reference TRBV11-2 and TRBJ2-7 provide the parts outside the CDR3, is EAGVAQSPRYKIIEKRQSVAFWCNPISGHATLYWYQQILGQGPKLLIQFQNNGVVDDSQLPKDRFSAERLKGVDSTLKIQPAKLEDSAVYLCASAGVYEQYFGPGTRLTVT.

The chain recombines TRBV3-1 (or the pseudogene TRBV3-2) with TRBJ1-2; TRBD1 aligns across 7 bases. Trimming at V came to 1 base and at J to 3 bases, leaving 8 bases not matched to a gene. The germline CDR1 and CDR2 sequences are LGHDT and YNNKEL (reference sequence). This CDR3 is built from 16 residues. The CDR3 reads CASSQAASQGDYGYTF. In DNA, the CDR3 is TGTGCCAGCAGCCAAGCTGCATCCCAGGGGGACTATGGCTACACCTTC.

The chain couples TRBV18 to TRBJ2-1; D not resolved. Per the germline V gene, CDR1 is KGHSH and CDR2 is LQKENI. Trimming left V 4 bases short and J 0 bases short, with 10 bases between. This CDR3 region has 15 residues. CDR3 DNA sequence: TGTGCCAGCTCACTTCGAGAAAGCTCCTACAATGAGCAGTTCTTC. Encoded protein: CASSLRESSYNEQFF.

The rearrangement links TRBV10-3 to TRBJ2-2, with D perhaps TRBD2 (6 bases). Trimming took 0 bases from V and 6 from J, leaving 11 bases between them. Germline CDR1 and CDR2: ENHRY and SYGVKD. The CDR3 totals 15 residues. The CDR3 loop is CAISESPSGAGELFF. The CDR3 DNA sequence: TGTGCCATCAGTGAGTCTCCTTCGGGGGCCGGGGAGCTGTTTTTT.

This chain's CDR3 is CAWRGDIWGQETQYF. Here the CDR3 DNA reads TGTGCCTGGAGGGGGGACATCTGGGGCCAAGAGACCCAGTACTTC. The chain links TRBV30 to TRBJ2-5; TRBD1 is a possible D gene (6 bases). The germline CDR1 and CDR2 sequences are GTSNPN and SVGIG (reference sequence). The CDR3 spans 15 residues. Trimming took 3 bases from V and 1 from J, leaving 15 bases between them.

The chain carries TRBV7-3 and TRBJ2-3, with a tentative D call TRBD2 (7 bases). V dropped 4 bases and J dropped 2 bases, with 13 bases sitting between them. The CDR3 runs 15 residues. CDR1 SGHTA and CDR2 FQGTGA come from the germline V gene. The CDR3 here is CASSSRGAITDTQYF. CDR3 sequence (DNA): TGTGCCAGCAGCTCTCGGGGGGCAATCACAGATACGCAGTATTTT.

This chain links TRBV7-3 with TRBJ1-1, with 7 bases matching TRBD1. J lost 7 bases, V lost 5 bases, and 1 base had no gene match. Germline V gene lookup returns CDR1 SGHTA and CDR2 FQGTGA. CDR3 length: 11 amino acids. CDR3: CASSQGDEAFF. CDR3 DNA sequence: TGTGCCAGCAGCCAGGGGGATGAAGCTTTCTTT.

This clone was detected once. Its ends do not fully match the called genes, so a read error is possible. The J gene is TRBJ1-1, the V gene TRBV7-3, with D unresolved. This CDR3 comprises 13 residues. CDR1 SGHTA and CDR2 FQGTGA come from the germline V gene. The CDR3: CTSSSKPFTEAFF. Written as DNA, the CDR3 is TGTACCAGCAGCTCCAAGCCGTTTACTGAAGCTTTCTTT.

The chain combines TRBV19 with TRBJ1-1; 8 bases are shared with TRBD1. CDR3 length: 14 amino acids. From germline, CDR1 is LNHDA and CDR2 SQIVND (reference sequence). Trimming took 7 bases from V and 2 from J; bases not matched to a gene: 6. The CDR3 loop is CASTTGQVNTEAFF. The CDR3 DNA sequence: TGTGCCAGTACTACGGGACAGGTAAACACTGAAGCTTTCTTT.

The chain is built from TRBV6-2 or TRBV6-3 and TRBJ2-7; 9 nucleotides line up with TRBD1. The V and J ends lost 6 bases and 3 bases, in that order; junction bases with no gene match: 12. The CDR3 loop spans 16 amino acids. In germline, CDR1 is MNHEY, CDR2 SVGEGT. CDR3: CASSERGQGNLYEQYF. In nucleotides, the CDR3 is TGTGCCAGCAGCGAAAGAGGACAGGGGAATCTCTACGAGCAGTACTTC.

The genes are TRBV30 and TRBJ2-7; weak D call: TRBD1 (5 bases). Germline V gives CDR1 GTSNPN, CDR2 SVGIG (reference sequence). The CDR3 runs 13 residues. V dropped 4 bases and J dropped 3 bases, with 13 bases sitting between them. The CDR3 DNA follows: TGTGCCTGGAAGGCAGGGAAAAGCTACGAGCAGTACTTC. This sequence encodes CAWKAGKSYEQYF.

The V call is TRBV19, the J call TRBJ2-1; 13 positions agree with TRBD2. This CDR3 region has 14 residues. The junction had 6 bases not matched to a gene; V was cut back by 6 bases and J by 10 bases. Germline values: CDR1 LNHDA, CDR2 SQIVND (reference sequence). The CDR3 region has the DNA TGTGCCAGTAGCCCAACACTAGCGGGGGGGGAGCAGTTCTTC. This sequence encodes CASSPTLAGGEQFF.